The 23 T cell receptor beta chains below all came from one sample that was sequenced in a study of technical replicates of blood from several donors. Sequencing used immunoSEQ multiplex PCR; TCRdb keeps in-frame clones, though not all of them. This table has around 100,000 clones, roughly 95% appearing once. Material: T cells isolated from PBMCs. These receptors were obtained from a human donor in good health.

The chain recombines TRBV4-1 with TRBJ1-3; D is unclear. The V end lost 1 base, the J end lost 7 bases, and 11 bases lay between the germline ends. CDR3 length: 14 residues. The V gene's germline CDR1 is MGHRA and CDR2 YSYEKL. This chain's CDR3 is CASSQVRISNTIYF. CDR3 DNA sequence: TGCGCCAGCAGCCAAGTTAGAATCTCTAACACCATATATTTT.

This chain joins TRBV7-8 and TRBJ2-1, with D perhaps TRBD1 (6 bases). V was shortened by 2 bases and J by 10 bases, with 9 bases between the two germline ends. Germline-derived CDR1 and CDR2 are SGHVS and FQNEAQ. The CDR3 contains 12 residues. The CDR3: CASSLLGTEQFF. CDR3 nucleotides: TGTGCCAGCAGCTTACTGGGGACAGAGCAGTTCTTC.

The genes are TRBV19 and TRBJ1-3; D unclear. There are 13 residues in the CDR3. CDR1 is LNHDA and CDR2 is SQIVND in the germline V gene (reference sequence). CDR3 sequence reads: CASSGSPGNTIYF. The CDR3 region has the DNA TGTGCAAGCTCGGGGTCCCCTGGAAACACCATATATTTT.

The chain joins TRBV5-5 to TRBJ2-4, with 11 bases identical to TRBD2. This CDR3 comprises 15 residues. The V segment lost 1 base and the J segment 13 bases; nucleotides outside the gene matches: 10. The germline CDR1 and CDR2 sequences are SGHKS and YYEKEE (reference sequence). Here the CDR3 reads CASSLRLAGGVVQYF. As DNA, the CDR3 is TGTGCCAGCAGCTTGCGGCTAGCGGGGGGCGTCGTCCAGTACTTC.

The chain links TRBV11-3 to TRBJ2-3; 7 bases fit TRBD2. CDR1 is SGHNT, CDR2 YENEEA, per germline. CDR3 size: 14 residues. With 4 bases clipped from V and 3 bases from J, the junction kept 4 bases outside the gene matches. The CDR3 DNA follows: TGTGCCAGCAGCTCGGGGGGTCGGACAGATACGCAGTATTTT. It is translated as CASSSGGRTDTQYF.

A single count supports this clone. The chain recombines TRBV5-1 with TRBJ2-3; D may be TRBD2 (5 bases). The germline V gene encodes CDR1 SGHRS and CDR2 YFSETQ. The CDR3 has 17 amino acids. The V and J ends lost 5 bases and 4 bases respectively, with 23 bases between them. CDR3 in DNA: TGCGCCAGCAGGGTAATAGTAGGCGGGCCCGCGGCAGATACGCAGTATTTT. It specifies CASRVIVGGPAADTQYF.

The genes are TRBV6-5 and TRBJ2-5, with TRBD2 matching 11 bases. The CDR3 length is 15 residues. The V and J ends lost 8 bases and 3 bases, in that order; junction bases with no gene match: 8. Germline values: CDR1 MNHEY, CDR2 SVGAGI. The CDR3 loop reads CASASLLAGEETQYF. The CDR3 nucleotides are TGTGCCAGCGCCTCCCTACTAGCGGGGGAAGAGACCCAGTACTTC.

V usage is TRBV9 and J usage is TRBJ2-7, with 14 bases that match TRBD2. Germline values: CDR1 SGDLS, CDR2 YYNGEE. This CDR3 spans 15 amino acids. J lost 6 bases, V lost 3 bases, and 5 bases had no gene match. The CDR3 coding sequence is TGTGCCAGCAGCGCGGGACTAGCGGGAGTCCGCGAGCAGTACTTC. Its translation is CASSAGLAGVREQYF.

The chain has TRBV27 and TRBJ2-1; 9 nucleotides match TRBD1. This CDR3 has 14 residues. Looked up from germline, CDR1 is MNHEY and CDR2 is SMNVEV (reference sequence). Germline trimming cut 5 bases from V and 8 bases from J; bases unmatched to any gene: 7. Here the CDR3 reads CASSLRDRVYEQFF. The CDR3 DNA follows: TGTGCCAGCAGTCTCCGGGACAGGGTCTATGAGCAGTTCTTC.

The chain uses TRBV29-1 and TRBJ1-1; TRBD1 might be the D (6 bases). Trimming took off 3 bases at V and 0 bases at J, with 8 bases between the two ends. CDR3 size: 13 residues. Germline loops: CDR1 SQVTM, CDR2 ANQGSEA. CDR3: CSVDGTLNTEAFF. For the CDR3, the DNA is TGCAGCGTTGATGGGACACTGAACACTGAAGCTTTCTTT.

The chain links TRBV5-1 to TRBJ2-7, with 8 bases aligning to TRBD2. V trimming: 0 bases; J trimming: 4 bases; junction bases outside the gene matches: 9. Per germline, CDR1 SGHRS and CDR2 YFSETQ. This CDR3 contains 16 residues. CDR3 coding DNA: TGCGCCAGCAGCTTGGTCGGGGGGGCGAGGATGTACGAGCAGTACTTC. It codes for CASSLVGGARMYEQYF. Combining the CDR3 with reference TRBV5-1 and TRBJ2-7 gives the whole variable domain KAGVTQTPRYLIKTRGQQVTLSCSPISGHRSVSWYQQTPGQGLQFLFEYFSETQRNKGNFPGRFSGRQFSNSRSEMNVSTLELGDSALYLCASSLVGGARMYEQYFGPGTRLTVT.

The rearrangement joins TRBV9 to TRBJ2-5; 10 bases are shared with TRBD2. Germline V lookup: CDR1 SGDLS, CDR2 YYNGEE. CDR3 length: 18 amino acids. Losses at the gene ends were 2 bases for V and 4 bases for J; bases not matched to a gene: 14. CDR3 loop: CASSVSTSGTALGETQYF. CDR3 nucleotides: TGTGCCAGCAGCGTTTCTACTAGCGGGACGGCCCTCGGAGAGACCCAGTACTTC.

This chain joins TRBV10-3 and TRBJ1-1; TRBD1 is a possible D gene (5 bases). The V gene lost 7 bases and the J gene lost 4 bases, with 22 bases spanning the gap. The CDR3 is 16 residues long. Looked up from germline, CDR1 is ENHRY and CDR2 is SYGVKD. CDR3 loop: CAITNDKRGIGTEAFF. CDR3 coding DNA: TGTGCCATCACTAACGATAAACGGGGGATTGGCACTGAAGCTTTCTTT.

The rearrangement links TRBV18 to TRBJ1-2, with no clear D. Between the trimmed V and J ends, which lost 1 base and 0 bases, there was a span of 12 bases. Germline V gene sequence: CDR1 KGHSH, CDR2 LQKENI. This CDR3 is 16 amino acids long. The CDR3 region has the DNA TGTGCCAGCTCACCACGGGCCACGAGGGCTAACTATGGCTACACCTTC. Translation gives CASSPRATRANYGYTF.

V usage is TRBV30 and J usage is TRBJ1-2; maybe TRBD1 (5 bases). Germline values: CDR1 GTSNPN, CDR2 SVGIG (reference sequence). With 3 bases removed from V and 0 bases from J, the gap between germline ends came to 11 bases. The CDR3 runs to 14 residues. Written as DNA, the CDR3 is TGTGCCTGGAGGCCGACAGCCACTAACTATGGCTACACCTTC. It specifies CAWRPTATNYGYTF.

This chain links TRBV6-5 with TRBJ1-1; 9 bases agree with TRBD1. The CDR3 covers 14 residues. The germline gives CDR1 MNHEY, CDR2 SVGAGI. V shed 6 bases, J shed 6 bases, and the junction held 8 bases outside the gene matches. The CDR3 reads CASRSPGQGSEAFF. Here the CDR3 DNA reads TGTGCCAGCAGAAGCCCGGGACAGGGTTCTGAAGCTTTCTTT.

The rearrangement uses TRBV9 and TRBJ2-1, with 9 bases identical to TRBD2. Trimming at V came to 1 base and at J to 6 bases, leaving 2 bases not matched to a gene. Germline CDR1 SGDLS, CDR2 YYNGEE. This CDR3 contains 14 residues. This CDR3 reads CASSVSGRPNEQFF. The CDR3 DNA reads as TGTGCCAGCAGCGTAAGCGGGAGGCCCAATGAGCAGTTCTTC.

V usage is TRBV5-1 and J usage is TRBJ2-3; TRBD1 matches at 10 bases. V lost 3 bases, J lost 2 bases, and 3 bases stayed unmatched. The CDR3 sequence is 15 residues long. From germline, CDR1 is SGHRS and CDR2 YFSETQ. The CDR3 loop reads CASSSGQGITDTQYF. Written as DNA, the CDR3 is TGCGCCAGCAGCTCGGGACAGGGGATCACAGATACGCAGTATTTT.

The V call is TRBV14, the J call TRBJ1-1; 7 bases map to TRBD1. The germline CDR1 and CDR2 sequences are SGHDN and FVKESK. V shed 7 bases, J shed 3 bases, and the junction held 8 bases outside the gene matches. The CDR3 has 14 amino acids. The CDR3 bases are TGTGCCAGCAACTACAGGGGCGGCGACACTGAAGCTTTCTTT. Translated: CASNYRGGDTEAFF. Variable domain in full (rest from reference TRBV14 and TRBJ1-1): EAGVTQFPSHSVIEKGQTVTLRCDPISGHDNLYWYRRVMGKEIKFLLHFVKESKQDESGMPNNRFLAERTGGTYSTLKVQPAELEDSGVYFCASNYRGGDTEAFFGQGTRLTVV.

This chain connects TRBV19 to TRBJ2-7; the D gene is possibly TRBD2 (6 bases). The CDR3 loop spans 14 amino acids. Germline CDR1 LNHDA, CDR2 SQIVND (reference sequence). V lost 8 bases, J lost 5 bases, and 19 bases lay in between. For the CDR3, the DNA is TGTGCCAGTGGCATGATCGGGGGAACAGACGAGCAGTACTTC. It codes for CASGMIGGTDEQYF.

The rearrangement uses TRBV27 and TRBJ1-1; tentative D call: TRBD1 (6 bases). This CDR3 region has 13 residues. The ends were cut back, 3 bases at V and 8 bases at J, with 13 bases in the middle. CDR1 and CDR2 (germline): MNHEY, SMNVEV (reference sequence). The CDR3 reads CASSFGGLAEAFF. CDR3 DNA sequence: TGTGCCAGCAGTTTTGGGGGCTTGGCAGAAGCTTTCTTT.

This chain uses TRBV30 with TRBJ2-1; weak D call: TRBD2 (9 bases). Germline V lookup: CDR1 GTSNPN, CDR2 SVGIG (reference sequence). This CDR3 is built from 19 residues. With 3 bases removed from V and 0 bases from J, the gap between germline ends came to 24 bases. In DNA form, the CDR3 reads TGTGCCTGGAGGAACAGGGGGATTAGCGGGGGTCACTCCTACAATGAGCAGTTCTTC. Protein product: CAWRNRGISGGHSYNEQFF.

The CDR3 loop is CASSGGGRYTF. CDR3 coding DNA: TGTGCCAGCAGTGGCGGGGGGCGCTACACCTTC. The gene calls are TRBV6-5 and TRBJ1-2; maybe TRBD1 (6 bases). V lost 5 bases to trimming and J lost 9 bases, with 10 bases between them. CDR3 length: 11 amino acids. Germline CDR1 reads MNHEY; CDR2 reads SVGAGI.